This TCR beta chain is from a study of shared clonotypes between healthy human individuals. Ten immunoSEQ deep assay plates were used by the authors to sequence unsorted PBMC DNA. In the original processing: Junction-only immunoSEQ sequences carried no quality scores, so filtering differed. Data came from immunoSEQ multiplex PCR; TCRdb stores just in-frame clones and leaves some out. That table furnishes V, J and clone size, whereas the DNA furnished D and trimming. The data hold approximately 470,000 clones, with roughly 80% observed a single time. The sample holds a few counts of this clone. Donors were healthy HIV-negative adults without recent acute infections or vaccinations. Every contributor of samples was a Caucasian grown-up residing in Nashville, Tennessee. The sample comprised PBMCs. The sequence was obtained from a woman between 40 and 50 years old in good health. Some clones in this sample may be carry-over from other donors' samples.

CDR3 in amino acids: CASSAGSGSYEQYF. The CDR3 nucleotides read TGTGCCAGCAGTGCAGGTAGCGGGAGCTACGAGCAGTACTTC. The V gene is TRBV2, the J gene TRBJ2-7; 9 nucleotides match TRBD2. The CDR3 extends over 14 amino acids. Germline trimming cut 4 bases from V and 3 bases from J; bases unmatched to any gene: 4. Germline V gene lookup returns CDR1 SNHLY and CDR2 FYNNEI.